The T cell receptor (beta chain) described here comes from a study of control samples from healthy donors and cancer patients. V lost 5 bases and J 10 bases, leaving 12 bases between the germline ends. The CDR3 sequence is 11 residues long. The germline V gene encodes CDR1 SGHAT and CDR2 FQNNGV. Only in-frame clones appear in the TCRdb table, and some are missing; sequencing was by immunoSEQ multiplex PCR. The data hold about 150,000 clones, with approximately 94% observed a single time. Sequenced material: blood. The rearrangement links TRBV11-2 to TRBJ2-7, with D hard to call. This sequence originates from a woman in her 40s in good health. CDR3 sequence: CASSPGSSQYF. DNA for the CDR3: TGTGCCAGCAGCCCCGGGTCTAGTCAGTACTTC.